This T cell receptor beta chain comes out of a study of regulatory T cells in long-lasting Graves disease. Libraries of TCR beta came from iRepertoire HTBI primers plus Arm-PCR of CDR3 regions. TCRdb used MiXCR to reprocess the multiplex PCR reads, holding one entry per CDR3 protein. The sample holds some 450,000 distinct CDR3 sequences, about 17% seen once. This CDR3 spans 17 amino acids. Germline assignment: CDR1 MNHEY and CDR2 SMNVEV (reference sequence). V lost 3 bases and J 6 bases, leaving 21 bases between the germline ends. This clonotype was counted a single time. Specified time point: newly diagnosed GD, antithyroid drugs for less than 3 months. Isolated PBMC RNA provided the starting material for the TCR library. Another study also made use of these data, one on T cells in Graves' hyperthyroidism and ophthalmopathy.

V is TRBV27 and J is TRBJ2-1; D may match TRBD1 or TRBD2 (7 bases each). This sequence was found in a woman between 25 and 40 years old with Graves disease. Material: peripheral blood mononuclear cells (PBMCs), obtained at new diagnosis, from a patient treated with antithyroid drugs. CDR3 region: CASSFLPLQGGFNEQFF. CDR3 coding DNA: TGTGCCAGCAGTTTCCTTCCTTTGCAGGGGGGGTTCAATGAGCAGTTCTTC.